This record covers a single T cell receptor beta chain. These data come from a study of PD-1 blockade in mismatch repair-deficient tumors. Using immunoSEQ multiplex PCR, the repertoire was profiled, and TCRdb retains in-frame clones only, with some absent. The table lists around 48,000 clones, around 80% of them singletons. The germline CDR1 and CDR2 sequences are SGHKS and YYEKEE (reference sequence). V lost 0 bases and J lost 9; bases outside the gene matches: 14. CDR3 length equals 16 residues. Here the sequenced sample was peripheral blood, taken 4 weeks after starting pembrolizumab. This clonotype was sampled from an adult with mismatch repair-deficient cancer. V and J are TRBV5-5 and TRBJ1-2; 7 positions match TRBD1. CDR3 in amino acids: CASSLERQGGSRSYTF. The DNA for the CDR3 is TGTGCCAGCAGCTTGGAGCGACAGGGCGGTAGTAGAAGCTACACCTTC.